These 6 T cell receptor beta chains were sequenced from one sample in a study of cytomegalovirus exposure and HLA in healthy donors. It was with 60 Vbeta and 13 Jbeta primers that the PCR ran. This table comes from immunoSEQ multiplex PCR, and its TCRdb copy is limited to in-frame clones, with some not included. The sample comprises about 110,000 clones, roughly 70% of which are singletons, and roughly a tenth rests with the top ten. Sequencing was carried out using PBMCs. These receptor sequences come from a middle-aged man in good health and CMV-seropositive.

This clone was observed a few times. The V gene is TRBV7-9, the J gene TRBJ2-3; no clear D. Germline V gives CDR1 SEHNR, CDR2 FQNEAQ (reference sequence). The CDR3 spans 14 residues. V was trimmed by 3 bases and J by 2 bases, leaving 9 bases between them. Here the CDR3 DNA reads TGTGCCAGCAGCTTGAGACTTACCACAGATACGCAGTATTTT. It is translated as CASSLRLTTDTQYF. Drawing the rest from reference TRBV7-9 and TRBJ2-3, the complete variable domain is DTGVSQNPRHKITKRGQNVTFRCDPISEHNRLYWYRQTLGQGPEFLTYFQNEAQLEKSRLLSDRFSAERPKGSFSTLEIQRTEQGDSAMYLCASSLRLTTDTQYFGPGTRLTVL.

The chain carries TRBV18 and TRBJ1-1; 11 bases are shared with TRBD1. This CDR3 contains 14 residues. Germline CDR1 reads KGHSH; CDR2 reads LQKENI. Germline trimming cut 5 bases from V and 5 bases from J; bases unmatched to any gene: 4. The CDR3 nucleotides read TGTGCCAGCTCATCGGACAGGGGGCAGACTGAAGCTTTCTTT. This codes for CASSSDRGQTEAFF.

The V and J genes are TRBV4-1 and TRBJ2-7, with 8 nucleotides matching TRBD2. This CDR3 comprises 15 residues. CDR1 is MGHRA, CDR2 YSYEKL, per germline. J lost 3 bases, V lost 0 bases, and 4 bases had no gene match. CDR3 sequence: CASSQDRSGSYEQYV. CDR3 DNA: TGCGCCAGCAGCCAAGATCGGAGCGGGAGCTACGAGCAGTACGTC.

The rearrangement uses TRBV4-1 and TRBJ2-7, with D perhaps TRBD1 (5 bases). Germline V gene sequence: CDR1 MGHRA, CDR2 YSYEKL. The CDR3 has 14 residues. V lost 4 bases and J 1 base, leaving 11 bases between the germline ends. Here the CDR3 reads CASSPSDSSYEQYF. Written as DNA, the CDR3 is TGCGCCAGCAGCCCCTCTGACAGTTCCTACGAGCAGTACTTC.

V and J are TRBV7-2 and TRBJ2-7, with D perhaps matching TRBD1 (8 bases). Looked up from germline, CDR1 is SGHTA and CDR2 is FQGNSA. The ends were cut back, 3 bases at V and 4 bases at J, with 16 bases in the middle. This CDR3 region has 15 residues. Here the CDR3 reads CASSLAGQGGYEQYF. The CDR3 bases are TGTGCCAGCAGCTTGGCCGGACAGGGAGGGTACGAGCAGTACTTC.

This clone was seen more than once but under ten times. The chain combines TRBV19 with TRBJ2-5; 7 bases are a match to TRBD2. Germline V gene lookup returns CDR1 LNHDA and CDR2 SQIVND (reference sequence). The ends lost 6 bases at V and 1 base at J; junction bases unmatched: 2. The CDR3 is 13 residues long. CDR3 amino acids: CASRRTSQETQYF. In nucleotides, the CDR3 is TGTGCCAGTAGAAGGACTAGCCAAGAGACCCAGTACTTC.